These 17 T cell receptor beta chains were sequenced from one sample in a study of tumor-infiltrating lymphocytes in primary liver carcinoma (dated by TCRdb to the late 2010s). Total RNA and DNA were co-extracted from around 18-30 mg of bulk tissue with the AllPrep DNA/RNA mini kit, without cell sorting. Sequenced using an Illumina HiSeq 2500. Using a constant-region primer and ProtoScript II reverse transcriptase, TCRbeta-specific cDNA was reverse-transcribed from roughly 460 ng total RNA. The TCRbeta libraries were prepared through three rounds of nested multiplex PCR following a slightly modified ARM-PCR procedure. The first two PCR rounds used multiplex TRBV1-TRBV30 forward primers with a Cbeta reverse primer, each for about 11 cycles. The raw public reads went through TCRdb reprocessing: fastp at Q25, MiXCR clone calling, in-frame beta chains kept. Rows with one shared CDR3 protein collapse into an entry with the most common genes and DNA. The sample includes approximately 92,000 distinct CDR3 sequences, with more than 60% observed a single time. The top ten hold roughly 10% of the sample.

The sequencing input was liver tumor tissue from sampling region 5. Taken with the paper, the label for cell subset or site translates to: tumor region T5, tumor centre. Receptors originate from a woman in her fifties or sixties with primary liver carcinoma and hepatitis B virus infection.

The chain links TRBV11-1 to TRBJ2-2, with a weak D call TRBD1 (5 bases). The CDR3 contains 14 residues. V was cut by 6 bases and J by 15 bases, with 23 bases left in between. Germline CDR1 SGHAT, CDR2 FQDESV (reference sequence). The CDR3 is CASRPSLDTRVLFF. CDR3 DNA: TGTGCCAGCAGACCGAGCCTTGACACCAGGGTGTTGTTTTTT.

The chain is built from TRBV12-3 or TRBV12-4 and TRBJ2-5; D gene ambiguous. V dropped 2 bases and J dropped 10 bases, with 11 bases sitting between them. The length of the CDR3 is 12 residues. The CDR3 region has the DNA TGTGCCAGCAGTTTACCCCAAGAGGTCCAGTACTTC. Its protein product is CASSLPQEVQYF.

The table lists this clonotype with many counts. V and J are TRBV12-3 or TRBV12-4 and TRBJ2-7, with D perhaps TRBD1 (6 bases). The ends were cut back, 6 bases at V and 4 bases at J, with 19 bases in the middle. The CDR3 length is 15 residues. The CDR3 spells CASSGDTHSRYEQYF. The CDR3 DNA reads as TGTGCCAGCAGCGGGGACACCCACTCGCGTTACGAGCAGTACTTC.

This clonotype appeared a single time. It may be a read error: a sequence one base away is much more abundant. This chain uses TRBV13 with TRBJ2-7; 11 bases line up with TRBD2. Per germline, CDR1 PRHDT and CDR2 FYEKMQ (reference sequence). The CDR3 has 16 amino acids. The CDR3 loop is CANSLRRGLAAYEQYF. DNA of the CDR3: TGTGCCAACAGCCTCCGGCGGGGACTAGCGGCCTACGAGCAGTACTTC.

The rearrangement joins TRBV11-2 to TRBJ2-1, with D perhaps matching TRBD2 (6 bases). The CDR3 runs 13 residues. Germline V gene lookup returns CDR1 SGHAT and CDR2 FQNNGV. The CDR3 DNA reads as TGTACTAGCAGCTTATTGCAGAGTAATGAGCAGTTCTTC. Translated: CTSSLLQSNEQFF.

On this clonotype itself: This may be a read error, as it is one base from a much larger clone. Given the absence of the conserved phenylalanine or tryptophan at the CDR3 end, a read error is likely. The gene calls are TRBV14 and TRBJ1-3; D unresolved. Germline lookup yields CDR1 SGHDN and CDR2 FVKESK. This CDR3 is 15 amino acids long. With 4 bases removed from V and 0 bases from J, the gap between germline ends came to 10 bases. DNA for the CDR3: TGTGCCAGCAGCCCTGCTGTGAGCTCTGGAAACACCATATATCTT. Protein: CASSPAVSSGNTIYL.

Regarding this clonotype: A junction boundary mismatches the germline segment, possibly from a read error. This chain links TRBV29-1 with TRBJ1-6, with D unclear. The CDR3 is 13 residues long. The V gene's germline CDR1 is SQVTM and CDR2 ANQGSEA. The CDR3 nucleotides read TGCAGCGCCAGACATGGTGGGAATTCAGCCCTCCACTTT. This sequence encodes CSARHGGNSALHF.

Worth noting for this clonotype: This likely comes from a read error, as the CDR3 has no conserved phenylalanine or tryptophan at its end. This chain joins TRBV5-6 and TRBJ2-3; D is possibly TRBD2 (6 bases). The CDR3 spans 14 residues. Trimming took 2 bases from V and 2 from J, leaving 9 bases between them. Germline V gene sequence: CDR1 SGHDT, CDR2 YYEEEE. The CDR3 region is CASSLLAPTDTQYL. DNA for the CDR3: TGTGCCAGCAGCTTACTAGCACCCACAGATACGCAGTATCTT.

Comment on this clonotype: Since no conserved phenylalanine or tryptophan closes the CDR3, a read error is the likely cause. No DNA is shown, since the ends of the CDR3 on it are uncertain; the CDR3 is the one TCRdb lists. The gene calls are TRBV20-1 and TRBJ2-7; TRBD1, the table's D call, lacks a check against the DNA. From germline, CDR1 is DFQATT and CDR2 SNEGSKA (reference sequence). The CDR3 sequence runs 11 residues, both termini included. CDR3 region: CSATRSDPQRI.

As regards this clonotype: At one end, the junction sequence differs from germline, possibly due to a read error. The CDR3 DNA follows: TGCGCCAGCAGCTTAGGACGGAGAAGCACCTGGGAGCTGTTTTTT. It yields the protein CASSLGRRSTWELFF. The chain has TRBV5-1 and TRBJ2-2; D not certain. The CDR3 contains 15 residues. Germline CDR1 SGHRS, CDR2 YFSETQ.

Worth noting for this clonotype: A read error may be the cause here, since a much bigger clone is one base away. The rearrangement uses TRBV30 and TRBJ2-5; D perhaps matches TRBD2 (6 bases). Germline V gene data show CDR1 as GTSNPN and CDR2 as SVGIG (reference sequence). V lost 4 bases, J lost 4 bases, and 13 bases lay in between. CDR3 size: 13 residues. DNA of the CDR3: TGTGCCTGGACCCCGACCGGGAGAGAGACCCAGTACTTC. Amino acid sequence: CAWTPTGRETQYF.

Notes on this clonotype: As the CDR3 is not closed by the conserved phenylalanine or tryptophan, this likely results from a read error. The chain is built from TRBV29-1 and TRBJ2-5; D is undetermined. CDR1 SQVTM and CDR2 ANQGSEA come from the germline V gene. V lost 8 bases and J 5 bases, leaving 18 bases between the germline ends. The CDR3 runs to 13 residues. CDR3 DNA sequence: TGCAGCATCTTCAGATCGTGCTTGGAGACCCAGTACTTA. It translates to CSIFRSCLETQYL.

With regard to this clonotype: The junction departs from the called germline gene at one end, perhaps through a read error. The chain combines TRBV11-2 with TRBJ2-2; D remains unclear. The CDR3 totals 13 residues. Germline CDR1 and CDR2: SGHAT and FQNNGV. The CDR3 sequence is CASSLDRTVELFF. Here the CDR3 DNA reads TGTGCCAGCAGTTTAGATAGGACCGTGGAGCTGTTTTTT.

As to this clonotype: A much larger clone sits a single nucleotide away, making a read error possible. In DNA form, the CDR3 reads TGTGCCAGCAGCCTGCTGATGGGGGCTGGGACTGAAGCTTTCTTT. Its protein is CASSLLMGAGTEAFF. This chain uses TRBV7-9 with TRBJ1-1; a weak D match, TRBD1 (6 bases). Germline V gene sequence: CDR1 SEHNR, CDR2 FQNEAQ (reference sequence). V was pared by 5 bases and J by 5 bases, with 18 bases between. This CDR3 has 15 residues.

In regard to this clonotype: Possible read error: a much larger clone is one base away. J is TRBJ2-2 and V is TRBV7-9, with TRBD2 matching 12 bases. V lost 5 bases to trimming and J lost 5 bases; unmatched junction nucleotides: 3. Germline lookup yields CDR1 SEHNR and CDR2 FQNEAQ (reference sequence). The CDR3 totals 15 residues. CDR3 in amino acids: CASSPGLAGTGELFF. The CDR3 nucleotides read TGTGCCAGCAGCCCGGGACTAGCGGGTACCGGGGAGCTGTTTTTT.

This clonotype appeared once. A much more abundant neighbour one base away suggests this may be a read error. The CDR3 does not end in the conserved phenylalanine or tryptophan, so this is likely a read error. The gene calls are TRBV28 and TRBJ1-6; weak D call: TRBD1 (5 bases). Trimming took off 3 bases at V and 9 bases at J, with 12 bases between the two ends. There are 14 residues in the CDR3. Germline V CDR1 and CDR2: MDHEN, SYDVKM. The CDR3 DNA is TGTGCCAGCAGTTTTCATGGTGGGGGTTCACCCCTCCACTCT. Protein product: CASSFHGGGSPLHS.

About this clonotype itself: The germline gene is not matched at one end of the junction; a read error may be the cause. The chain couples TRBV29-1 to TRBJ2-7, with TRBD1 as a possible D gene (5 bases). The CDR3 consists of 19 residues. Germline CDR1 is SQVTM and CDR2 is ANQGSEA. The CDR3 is CSVHTGNPASKNPTYEHYF. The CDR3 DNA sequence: TGCAGCGTTCATACAGGTAATCCTGCTTCCAAAAACCCGACCTACGAGCACTACTTC.